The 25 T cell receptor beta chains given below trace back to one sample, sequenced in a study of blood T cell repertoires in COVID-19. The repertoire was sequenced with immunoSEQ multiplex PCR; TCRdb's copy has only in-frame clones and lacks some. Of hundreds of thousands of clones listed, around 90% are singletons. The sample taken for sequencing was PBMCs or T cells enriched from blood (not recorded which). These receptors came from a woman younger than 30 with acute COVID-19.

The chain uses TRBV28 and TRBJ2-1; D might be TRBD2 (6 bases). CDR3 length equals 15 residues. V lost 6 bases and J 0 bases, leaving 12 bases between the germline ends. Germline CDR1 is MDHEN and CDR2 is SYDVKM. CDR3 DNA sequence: TGTGCCAGCAGATTTTTAGCGGTCTCCTACAATGAGCAGTTCTTC. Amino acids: CASRFLAVSYNEQFF.

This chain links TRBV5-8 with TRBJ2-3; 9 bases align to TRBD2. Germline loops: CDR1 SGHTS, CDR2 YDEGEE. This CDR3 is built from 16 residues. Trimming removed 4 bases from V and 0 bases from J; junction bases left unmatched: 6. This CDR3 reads CASSRRLAVSTDTQYF. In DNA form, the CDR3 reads TGTGCCAGCAGCCGACGACTAGCGGTTAGCACAGATACGCAGTATTTT.

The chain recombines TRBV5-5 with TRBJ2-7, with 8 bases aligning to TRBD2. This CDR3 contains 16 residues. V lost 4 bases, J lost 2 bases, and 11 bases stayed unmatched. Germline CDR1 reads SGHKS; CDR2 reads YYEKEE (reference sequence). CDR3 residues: CASSPRGSGTTYEQYF. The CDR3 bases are TGTGCCAGCAGCCCTCGGGGTAGCGGGACCACCTACGAGCAGTACTTC.

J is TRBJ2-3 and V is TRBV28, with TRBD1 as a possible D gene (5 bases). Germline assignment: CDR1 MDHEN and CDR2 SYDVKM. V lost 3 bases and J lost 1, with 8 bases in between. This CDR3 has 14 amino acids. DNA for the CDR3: TGTGCCAGCAGTTTCTTACAGGGCACAGATACGCAGTATTTT. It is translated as CASSFLQGTDTQYF.

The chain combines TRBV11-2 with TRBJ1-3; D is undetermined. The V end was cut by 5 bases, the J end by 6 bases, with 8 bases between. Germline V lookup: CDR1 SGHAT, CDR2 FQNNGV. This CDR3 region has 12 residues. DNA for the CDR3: TGTGCCAGCAGCCTAACCACAAACACCATATATTTT. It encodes CASSLTTNTIYF.

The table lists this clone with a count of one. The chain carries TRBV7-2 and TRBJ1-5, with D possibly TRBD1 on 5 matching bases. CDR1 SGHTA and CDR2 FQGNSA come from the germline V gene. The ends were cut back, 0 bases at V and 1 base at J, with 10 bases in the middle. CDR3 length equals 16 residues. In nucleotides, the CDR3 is TGTGCCAGCAGCTTAGCGGCCGGGGGGAGCAATCAGCCCCAGCATTTT. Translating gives CASSLAAGGSNQPQHF.

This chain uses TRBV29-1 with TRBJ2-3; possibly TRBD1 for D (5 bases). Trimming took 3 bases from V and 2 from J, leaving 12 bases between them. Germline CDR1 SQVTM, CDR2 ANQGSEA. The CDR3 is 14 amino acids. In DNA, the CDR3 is TGCAGCGTTGAGGGCAGGGTGAACACAGATACGCAGTATTTT. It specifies CSVEGRVNTDTQYF.

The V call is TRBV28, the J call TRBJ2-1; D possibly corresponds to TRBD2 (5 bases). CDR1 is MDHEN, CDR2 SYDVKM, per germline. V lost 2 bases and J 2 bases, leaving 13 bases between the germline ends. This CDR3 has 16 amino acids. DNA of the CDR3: TGTGCCAGCAGTTTAGGCCCCCCGACTACCTACAATGAGCAGTTCTTC. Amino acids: CASSLGPPTTYNEQFF.

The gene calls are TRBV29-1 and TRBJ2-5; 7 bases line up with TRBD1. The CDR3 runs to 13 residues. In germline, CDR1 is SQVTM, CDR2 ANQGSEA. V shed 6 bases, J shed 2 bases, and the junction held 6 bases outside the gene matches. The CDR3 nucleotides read TGCAGCGTAAGGGGGCTAGCTCAAGAGACCCAGTACTTC. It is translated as CSVRGLAQETQYF.

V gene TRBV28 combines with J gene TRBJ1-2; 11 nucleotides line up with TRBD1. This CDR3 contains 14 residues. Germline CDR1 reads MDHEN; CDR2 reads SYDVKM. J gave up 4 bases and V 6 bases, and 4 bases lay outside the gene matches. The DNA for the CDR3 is TGTGCCAGCAGATCCGGGACAGGGGGCTATGGCTACACCTTC. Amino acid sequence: CASRSGTGGYGYTF.

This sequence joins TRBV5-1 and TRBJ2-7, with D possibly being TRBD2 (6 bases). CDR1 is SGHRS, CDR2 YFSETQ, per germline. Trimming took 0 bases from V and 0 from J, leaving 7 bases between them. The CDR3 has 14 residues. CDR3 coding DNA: TGCGCCAGCAGCTTGGCCGGGAGCTCCTACGAGCAGTACTTC. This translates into CASSLAGSSYEQYF.

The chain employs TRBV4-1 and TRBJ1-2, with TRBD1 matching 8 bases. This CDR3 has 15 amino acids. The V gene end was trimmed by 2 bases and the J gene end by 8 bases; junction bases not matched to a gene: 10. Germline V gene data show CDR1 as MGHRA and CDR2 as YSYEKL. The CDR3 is CASSQSRTGRRGYTF. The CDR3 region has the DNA TGCGCCAGCAGCCAATCTCGGACAGGGAGAAGAGGCTACACCTTC.

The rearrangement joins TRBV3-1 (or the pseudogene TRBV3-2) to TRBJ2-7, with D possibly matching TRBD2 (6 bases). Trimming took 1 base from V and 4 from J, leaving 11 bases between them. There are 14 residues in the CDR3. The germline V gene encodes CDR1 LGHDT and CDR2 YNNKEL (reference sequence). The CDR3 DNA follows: TGTGCCAGCAGCCAAGCCGCGGGACCTTACGAGCAGTACTTC. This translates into CASSQAAGPYEQYF.

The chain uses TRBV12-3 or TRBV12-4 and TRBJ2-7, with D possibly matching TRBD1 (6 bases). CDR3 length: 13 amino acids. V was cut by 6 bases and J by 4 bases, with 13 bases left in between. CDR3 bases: TGTGCCAGCAGGCCAACAGGGTTTTACGAGCAGTACTTC. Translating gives CASRPTGFYEQYF.

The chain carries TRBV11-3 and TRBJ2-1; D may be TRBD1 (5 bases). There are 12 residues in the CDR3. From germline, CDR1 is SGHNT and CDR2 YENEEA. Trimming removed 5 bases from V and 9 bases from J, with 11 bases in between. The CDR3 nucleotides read TGTGCCAGCAGCAAGGGGTCGCGTGAGCAGTTCTTC. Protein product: CASSKGSREQFF.

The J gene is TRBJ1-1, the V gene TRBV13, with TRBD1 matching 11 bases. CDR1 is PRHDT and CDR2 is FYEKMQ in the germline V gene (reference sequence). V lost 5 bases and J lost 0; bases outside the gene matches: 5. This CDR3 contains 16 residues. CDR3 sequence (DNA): TGTGCCAGCAGCGCCGGGACAGGGGGAATGAACACTGAAGCTTTCTTT. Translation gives CASSAGTGGMNTEAFF.

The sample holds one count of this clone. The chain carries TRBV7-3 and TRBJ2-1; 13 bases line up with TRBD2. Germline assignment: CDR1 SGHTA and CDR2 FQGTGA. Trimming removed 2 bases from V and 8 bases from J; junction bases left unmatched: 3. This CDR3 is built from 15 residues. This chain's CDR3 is CASSLGLAGVHEQFF. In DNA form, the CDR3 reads TGTGCCAGCAGCTTAGGACTAGCGGGAGTGCATGAGCAGTTCTTC.

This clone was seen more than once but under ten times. For the CDR3, the DNA is TGTGCCAGTAGTGTCGCAGGGAGGTCACCCCTCCACTTT. It codes for CASSVAGRSPLHF. The chain combines TRBV19 with TRBJ1-6, with D possibly matching TRBD1 (5 bases). The V end was cut by 5 bases, the J end by 10 bases, with 12 bases between. The CDR3 has 13 amino acids. Germline lookup yields CDR1 LNHDA and CDR2 SQIVND (reference sequence).

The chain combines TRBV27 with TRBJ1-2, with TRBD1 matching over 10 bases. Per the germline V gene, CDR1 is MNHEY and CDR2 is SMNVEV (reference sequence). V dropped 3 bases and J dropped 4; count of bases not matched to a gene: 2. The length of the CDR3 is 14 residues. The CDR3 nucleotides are TGTGCCAGCAGTTTGCGGACAGGGGGCTATGGCTACACCTTC. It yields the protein CASSLRTGGYGYTF.

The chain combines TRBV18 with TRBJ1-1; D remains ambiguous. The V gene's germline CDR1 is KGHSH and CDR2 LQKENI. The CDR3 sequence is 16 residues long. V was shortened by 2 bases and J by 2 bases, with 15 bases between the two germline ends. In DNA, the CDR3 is TGTGCCAGCTCACCAAATCCAGGTTTAGGTAACACTGAAGCTTTCTTT. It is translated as CASSPNPGLGNTEAFF.

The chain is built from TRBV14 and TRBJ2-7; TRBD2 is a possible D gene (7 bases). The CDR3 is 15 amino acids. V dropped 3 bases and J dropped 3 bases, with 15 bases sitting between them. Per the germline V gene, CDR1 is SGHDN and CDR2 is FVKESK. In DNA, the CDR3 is TGTGCCAGCAGCCACGGACGGGGAGGGGGCTACGAGCAGTACTTC. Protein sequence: CASSHGRGGGYEQYF.

The CDR3 loop reads CASSRTSGSTDTQYF. CDR3 DNA sequence: TGTGCCAGCAGCCGGACTAGCGGTAGCACAGATACGCAGTATTTT. V is TRBV27 and J is TRBJ2-3, with TRBD2 matching over 10 bases. Germline assignment: CDR1 MNHEY and CDR2 SMNVEV (reference sequence). V gave up 6 bases and J gave up 0 bases; unmatched junction bases: 3. The CDR3 length is 15 residues.

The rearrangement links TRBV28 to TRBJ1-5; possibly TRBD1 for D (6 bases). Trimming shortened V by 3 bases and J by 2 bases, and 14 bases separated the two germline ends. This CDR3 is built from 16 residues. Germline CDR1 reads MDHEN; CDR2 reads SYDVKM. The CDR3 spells CASSFGGAGGNQPQHF. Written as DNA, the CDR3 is TGTGCCAGCAGTTTCGGGGGGGCAGGGGGCAATCAGCCCCAGCATTTT.

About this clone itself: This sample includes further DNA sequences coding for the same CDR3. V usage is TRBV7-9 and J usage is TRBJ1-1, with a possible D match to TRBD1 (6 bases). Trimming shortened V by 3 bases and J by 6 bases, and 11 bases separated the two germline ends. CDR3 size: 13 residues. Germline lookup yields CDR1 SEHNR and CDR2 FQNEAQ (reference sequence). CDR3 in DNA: TGTGCCAGCAGCTTTTCAGGGGTCGCTGAAGCTTTCTTT. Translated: CASSFSGVAEAFF.

CDR3 loop: CASSQERKSSYNEQFF. CDR3 coding DNA: TGTGCCAGCAGCCAAGAGCGGAAAAGCTCCTACAATGAGCAGTTCTTC. The chain couples TRBV16 to TRBJ2-1, with a possible D match to TRBD2 (5 bases). The CDR3 has 16 amino acids. Germline CDR1 and CDR2: KGHSY and FQNENV. V gave up 2 bases and J gave up 0 bases, with 11 bases separating them.